This is a list of T cell receptor beta chains from one sample in a study of cytomegalovirus exposure and HLA in healthy donors. Sequenced by immunoSEQ multiplex PCR; TCRdb stores in-frame clones only, minus some. The table has about 94,000 clones, 50% to 80% seen once. Sample: PBMCs. These receptors were collected from a man aged 30 to 45 in good health and CMV-seronegative. Both conserved end residues are part of each CDR3. A D gene is named only where the DNA matches it firmly. Rows may omit the clone size; those that give it use once, few, many or a size class.

J gene: TRBJ2-7
D gene: -
clone size: -
V gene: TRBV7-3
CDR3 DNA: TGTGCCAGCAGCTTAAATAGGGGTGGCGAGCAGTACTTC
CDR3 protein: CASSLNRGGEQYF

J gene: TRBJ1-1
D gene: TRBD1
clone size: -
V gene: TRBV29-1
CDR3 DNA: TGCAGCGTTGCCCGGACAGGGAACACTGAAGCTTTCTTT
CDR3 protein: CSVARTGNTEAFF

J gene: TRBJ2-5
D gene: TRBD2
clone size: -
V gene: TRBV15
CDR3 DNA: TGTGCCATTTCAGCGGGGGGGCCAAGAGAGACCCAGTACTTC
CDR3 protein: CAISAGGPRETQYF

J gene: TRBJ2-1
D gene: -
clone size: -
V gene: TRBV29-1
CDR3 DNA: TGCAGCGTTGAAGCTGGCGGATTCTACAATGAGCAGTTCTTC
CDR3 protein: CSVEAGGFYNEQFF

J gene: TRBJ2-7
D gene: TRBD1
clone size: -
V gene: TRBV27
CDR3 DNA: TGTGCCAGCAGTTTATCGAGGCGTGGGGACAGGTCCCTCCAGTACTTC
CDR3 protein: CASSLSRRGDRSLQYF

J gene: TRBJ1-5
D gene: -
clone size: -
V gene: TRBV19
CDR3 DNA: TGTGCCAGTAGGGAAACAGATGGCAATCAGCCCCAGCATTTT
CDR3 protein: CASRETDGNQPQHF

J gene: TRBJ2-3
D gene: -
clone size: -
V gene: TRBV29-1
CDR3 DNA: TGCAGCGTTGAAGGGACAGGGAGGGCAGATACGCAGTATTTT
CDR3 protein: CSVEGTGRADTQYF

J gene: TRBJ2-7
D gene: -
clone size: -
V gene: TRBV18
CDR3 DNA: TGTGCCAGCTCACCCGGGAGACAGAGCGAGCAGTACTTC
CDR3 protein: CASSPGRQSEQYF

J gene: TRBJ2-1
D gene: TRBD2
clone size: -
V gene: TRBV27
CDR3 DNA: TGTGCCAGCAGTTCGTGGACTAGCGAATACAATGAGCAGTTCTTC
CDR3 protein: CASSSWTSEYNEQFF

J gene: TRBJ2-2
D gene: TRBD1
clone size: -
V gene: TRBV11-2
CDR3 DNA: TGTGCCAGCAGCTTGACAGGGGGCGACACCGGGGAGCTGTTTTTT
CDR3 protein: CASSLTGGDTGELFF

J gene: TRBJ2-3
D gene: TRBD2
clone size: -
V gene: TRBV12-5
CDR3 DNA: TGTGCTAGTGGCTCTGGACTAGCGGGGGGGATGGATACGCAGTATTTT
CDR3 protein: CASGSGLAGGMDTQYF

J gene: TRBJ2-7
D gene: TRBD2
clone size: -
V gene: TRBV2
CDR3 DNA: TGTGCCAGCATCACCCCCTCTACTAGCGGGAGCTACGAGCAGTACTTC
CDR3 protein: CASITPSTSGSYEQYF

J gene: TRBJ2-2
D gene: TRBD2
clone size: once
V gene: TRBV11-2
CDR3 DNA: TGTGCCAGGTCCGGGGAGGGAACCACCGGGGAGCTGTTTTTT
CDR3 protein: CARSGEGTTGELFF

J gene: TRBJ2-1
D gene: TRBD2
clone size: -
V gene: TRBV6-1
CDR3 DNA: TGTGCCAGCAGTGGCAGGACTAGCGGGAGCGGGAATGAGCAGTTCTTC
CDR3 protein: CASSGRTSGSGNEQFF

J gene: TRBJ1-2
D gene: -
clone size: -
V gene: TRBV28
CDR3 DNA: TGTGCCAGCAGTTTACCCCTATCTAACTATGGCTACACCTTC
CDR3 protein: CASSLPLSNYGYTF

J gene: TRBJ2-3
D gene: TRBD2
clone size: -
V gene: TRBV5-1
CDR3 DNA: TGCGCCAGCAGCCCGACCGGGACTAGCGGGGGCGCAGATACGCAGTATTTT
CDR3 protein: CASSPTGTSGGADTQYF

J gene: TRBJ1-1
D gene: -
clone size: -
V gene: TRBV6-5
CDR3 DNA: TGTGCCAGCAGACTCGGACAGAAGAACACTGAAGCTTTCTTT
CDR3 protein: CASRLGQKNTEAFF

J gene: TRBJ2-3
D gene: TRBD2
clone size: -
V gene: TRBV10-3
CDR3 DNA: TGTGCCATTGCCCTAGCGGGAGTAGTAGATACGCAGTATTTT
CDR3 protein: CAIALAGVVDTQYF

J gene: TRBJ2-1
D gene: TRBD2
clone size: -
V gene: TRBV27
CDR3 DNA: TGTGCCAGCAGTTCCCAAGGACTAGCGGAGGCCGGGGATGAGCAGTTCTTC
CDR3 protein: CASSSQGLAEAGDEQFF

J gene: TRBJ2-7
D gene: TRBD1
clone size: -
V gene: TRBV7-9
CDR3 DNA: TGTTCCAGCAGCTTATCACAGGGGGCCTACGAGCAGTACTTC
CDR3 protein: CSSSLSQGAYEQYF

J gene: TRBJ2-7
D gene: -
clone size: -
V gene: TRBV27
CDR3 DNA: TGTGCCAGCAAATGGAGATGGGGCCCCGAAGCAGCCTACGAGCAGTACTTC
CDR3 protein: CASKWRWGPEAAYEQYF

J gene: TRBJ1-2
D gene: TRBD1
clone size: -
V gene: TRBV7-9
CDR3 DNA: TGTGCCAGCAGCTTAGGGAACAGGGGAACTGGCTACACCTTC
CDR3 protein: CASSLGNRGTGYTF

J gene: TRBJ2-7
D gene: TRBD2
clone size: -
V gene: TRBV10-1
CDR3 DNA: TGCGCCAGCAGTGATGGTAGTAGCGGGACCTACGAGCAGTACTTC
CDR3 protein: CASSDGSSGTYEQYF

J gene: TRBJ2-3
D gene: -
clone size: -
V gene: TRBV7-9
CDR3 DNA: TGTGCCAGCAGCTTAGTGTTTAGCGGAGATACGCAGTATTTT
CDR3 protein: CASSLVFSGDTQYF

J gene: TRBJ2-7
D gene: TRBD2
clone size: -
V gene: TRBV6-6
CDR3 DNA: TGTGCCAGCAAAATAACTAGCGGGGGGGCCTACGAGCAGTACTTC
CDR3 protein: CASKITSGGAYEQYF

J gene: TRBJ2-2
D gene: -
clone size: few
V gene: TRBV15
CDR3 DNA: TGTGCCACCAGCTTCTGGGGGGCGAACACCGGGGAGCTGTTTTTT
CDR3 protein: CATSFWGANTGELFF

J gene: TRBJ1-5
D gene: -
clone size: -
V gene: TRBV2
CDR3 DNA: TGTGCCAGCAGTGAAGGTTCGAGCAATCAGCCCCAGCATTTT
CDR3 protein: CASSEGSSNQPQHF

J gene: TRBJ1-2
D gene: -
clone size: -
V gene: TRBV19
CDR3 DNA: TGTGCCAGTAGTTTAACATTGAACTATGGCTACACCTTC
CDR3 protein: CASSLTLNYGYTF